Listed below are T cell receptor beta chains from one sample, sequenced in a study of blood T cells in healthy people across ages. MiXCR was run by TCRdb on the 5' RACE reads, yielding one entry per CDR3 protein. In the table there are fewer than 800,000 distinct CDR3 sequences, approximately 50% of which are singletons. The sequencing input was blood. These receptors originate from a woman aged 55 to 70 in good health. Each CDR3 is given with its conserved first and last residue. The order of the fields is V gene, clone size, D gene, J gene, CDR3 protein, CDR3 DNA. The D gene is left open where the match is weak. Clone size is not always given. Where it is, it says once, few, many or a class for expanded clones.

V: TRBV15
size: few
D: NA
J: TRBJ2-6
CDR3: CATSFRLGSGANVLTF
DNA: TGTGCCACCAGCTTTCGGCTGGGCTCTGGGGCCAACGTCCTGACTTTC

V: TRBV29-1
size: NA
D: TRBD1
J: TRBJ2-7
CDR3: CSVVGDRGYEQYF
DNA: TGCAGCGTTGTGGGGGACAGGGGCTACGAGCAGTACTTC

V: TRBV29-1
size: NA
D: NA
J: TRBJ1-1
CDR3: CSVVGGRGTTEAFF
DNA: TGCAGCGTTGTAGGGGGAAGGGGGACCACTGAAGCTTTCTTT

V: TRBV7-9
size: NA
D: NA
J: TRBJ1-5
CDR3: CASSLGTYSNQPQHF
DNA: TGTGCCAGCAGCTTAGGAACTTATAGCAATCAGCCCCAGCATTTT

V: TRBV29-1
size: NA
D: TRBD2
J: TRBJ2-1
CDR3: CSVEWLAGASYNEQFF
DNA: TGCAGCGTTGAGTGGCTAGCGGGAGCTTCATACAATGAGCAGTTCTTC

V: TRBV4-2
size: few
D: TRBD1
J: TRBJ2-1
CDR3: CASSLTGNGIGEQFF
DNA: TGTGCCAGCAGCCTGACAGGGAACGGAATTGGAGAGCAGTTCTTC

V: TRBV3-1
size: NA
D: NA
J: TRBJ2-3
CDR3: CASSQYSSTDTQYF
DNA: TGTGCCAGCAGCCAATATTCCTCCACAGATACGCAGTATTTT

V: TRBV20-1
size: few
D: NA
J: TRBJ2-7
CDR3: CSAPEHENSLRSYEQYF
DNA: TGCAGTGCTCCAGAGCATGAGAACTCCTTACGCTCCTACGAGCAGTACTTC

V: TRBV7-3
size: NA
D: NA
J: TRBJ1-6
CDR3: CASSPSGGGNSPLHF
DNA: TGTGCCAGCAGCCCCTCCGGGGGAGGGAATTCACCCCTCCACTTT

V: TRBV4-2
size: NA
D: NA
J: TRBJ2-7
CDR3: CASSHEDRASGYEQYF
DNA: TGTGCCAGCAGCCATGAGGACAGGGCTAGCGGCTACGAGCAGTACTTC

V: TRBV12-3/TRBV12-4
size: few
D: NA
J: TRBJ1-1
CDR3: CASSPQQVSNTEAFF
DNA: TGTGCCAGCAGTCCTCAACAGGTTTCAAACACTGAAGCTTTCTTT

V: TRBV6-1
size: NA
D: TRBD1
J: TRBJ1-2
CDR3: CASSVQGDGYGYTF
DNA: TGTGCCAGCAGTGTCCAGGGGGACGGCTATGGCTACACCTTC

V: TRBV7-2
size: NA
D: NA
J: TRBJ2-1
CDR3: CASSLYASEEYNEQFF
DNA: TGTGCCAGCAGCTTATACGCTAGCGAGGAGTACAATGAGCAGTTCTTC

V: TRBV9
size: NA
D: TRBD1
J: TRBJ1-1
CDR3: CASSVWDSMNTEAFF
DNA: TGTGCCAGCAGCGTATGGGACAGTATGAACACTGAAGCTTTCTTT

V: TRBV29-1
size: NA
D: NA
J: TRBJ2-5
CDR3: CSVGEQGETQYF
DNA: TGCAGCGTTGGAGAGCAAGGGGAGACCCAGTACTTC

V: TRBV7-2
size: NA
D: TRBD2
J: TRBJ2-1
CDR3: CASSFAGVINEQFF
DNA: TGTGCCAGCAGCTTTGCGGGAGTAATCAACGAGCAGTTCTTC

V: TRBV18
size: many
D: TRBD1
J: TRBJ1-1
CDR3: CASSPSPYRGTNTEAFF
DNA: TGTGCCAGCTCACCATCCCCGTACAGGGGGACGAACACTGAAGCTTTCTTT

V: TRBV18
size: once
D: NA
J: TRBJ2-1
CDR3: CASSPLNPNEQFF
DNA: TGTGCCAGCTCACCCCTCAACCCGAATGAGCAGTTCTTC

V: TRBV18
size: NA
D: TRBD1
J: TRBJ2-5
CDR3: CASSPGQALQETQYF
DNA: TGTGCCAGCTCACCGGGACAGGCGCTCCAAGAGACCCAGTACTTC

V: TRBV7-9
size: few
D: NA
J: TRBJ2-5
CDR3: CASSTAGTSEETQYF
DNA: TGTGCCAGCAGCACCGCGGGGACATCAGAAGAGACCCAGTACTTC

V: TRBV5-6
size: NA
D: TRBD2
J: TRBJ2-3
CDR3: CASSELARDTDTQYF
DNA: TGTGCCAGCAGCGAACTAGCGAGAGACACAGATACGCAGTATTTT

V: TRBV6-1
size: few
D: NA
J: TRBJ1-2
CDR3: CATQWGMDYGYTF
DNA: TGTGCCACCCAGTGGGGAATGGACTATGGCTACACCTTC

V: TRBV5-1
size: NA
D: TRBD2
J: TRBJ2-3
CDR3: CASSSRLAGGFTDTQYF
DNA: TGCGCCAGCAGCTCGAGACTAGCGGGGGGCTTCACAGATACGCAGTATTTT

V: TRBV6-1
size: NA
D: NA
J: TRBJ1-4
CDR3: CASSDRGLTNEKLFF
DNA: TGTGCCAGCAGTGATCGTGGGTTAACTAATGAAAAACTGTTTTTT

V: TRBV2
size: NA
D: TRBD2
J: TRBJ2-3
CDR3: CASSGGLASTDTQYF
DNA: TGTGCCAGCAGTGGCGGACTAGCGAGCACAGATACGCAGTATTTT

V: TRBV5-1
size: NA
D: NA
J: TRBJ2-3
CDR3: CASRLDPGPSTDTQYF
DNA: TGCGCCAGCAGACTTGATCCGGGACCGAGCACAGATACGCAGTATTTT

V: TRBV15
size: few
D: NA
J: TRBJ2-3
CDR3: CATSRALGLGFTDTQYF
DNA: TGTGCCACCAGCAGGGCCCTGGGATTGGGGTTTACAGATACGCAGTATTTT

V: TRBV6-2/TRBV6-3
size: NA
D: NA
J: TRBJ2-5
CDR3: CASSVGEHQETQYF
DNA: TGTGCCAGCAGTGTGGGAGAGCACCAAGAGACCCAGTACTTC

V: TRBV20-1
size: NA
D: NA
J: TRBJ2-2
CDR3: CSARYPGWDTGELFF
DNA: TGCAGTGCTAGGTACCCAGGTTGGGACACCGGGGAGCTGTTTTTT

V: TRBV7-2
size: NA
D: NA
J: TRBJ2-2
CDR3: CASSLGGGPLNTGELFF
DNA: TGTGCCAGCAGCTTAGGAGGGGGGCCCTTGAACACCGGGGAGCTGTTTTTT

V: TRBV7-2
size: few
D: NA
J: TRBJ2-3
CDR3: CASTLASGPDTQYF
DNA: TGTGCCAGCACCTTAGCGTCAGGCCCAGATACGCAGTATTTT

V: TRBV7-2
size: NA
D: NA
J: TRBJ1-2
CDR3: CASSGRDGTIGYTF
DNA: TGTGCCAGCAGCGGGCGGGACGGCACTATTGGCTACACCTTC

V: TRBV7-2
size: few
D: NA
J: TRBJ1-2
CDR3: CASSLDFWGNYGYTF
DNA: TGTGCCAGCAGCTTAGATTTCTGGGGAAACTATGGCTACACCTTC

V: TRBV2
size: many
D: NA
J: TRBJ1-2
CDR3: CASSVGGGVSYGYTF
DNA: TGTGCCAGCAGTGTCGGTGGGGGCGTCAGTTATGGCTACACCTTC

V: TRBV5-1
size: NA
D: TRBD1
J: TRBJ1-2
CDR3: CASSETGPDGYTF
DNA: TGCGCCAGCAGCGAGACAGGGCCGGACGGCTACACCTTC

V: TRBV6-2/TRBV6-3
size: NA
D: TRBD2
J: TRBJ2-1
CDR3: CASAPGVGQGGNNEQFF
DNA: TGTGCCAGCGCTCCGGGGGTCGGGCAGGGAGGGAACAATGAGCAGTTCTTC

V: TRBV2
size: NA
D: TRBD2
J: TRBJ2-3
CDR3: CASTSASGGDTQYF
DNA: TGTGCCAGCACTTCGGCCAGCGGGGGAGATACGCAGTATTTT

V: TRBV11-2
size: NA
D: NA
J: TRBJ2-7
CDR3: CASSFGTTPEQYF
DNA: TGTGCCAGCAGCTTCGGGACCACTCCCGAGCAGTACTTC

V: TRBV27
size: NA
D: TRBD2
J: TRBJ2-5
CDR3: CASSLLNAGGSRETQYF
DNA: TGTGCCAGCAGTTTACTTAACGCGGGAGGGTCGCGAGAGACCCAGTACTTC

V: TRBV7-2
size: NA
D: NA
J: TRBJ2-3
CDR3: CASSPSRVADTQYF
DNA: TGTGCCAGCAGCCCAAGTCGGGTTGCAGATACGCAGTATTTT

V: TRBV28
size: NA
D: NA
J: TRBJ2-7
CDR3: CASSLAGIYNEQYF
DNA: TGTGCCAGCAGTTTAGCGGGGATCTACAATGAGCAGTACTTC

V: TRBV20-1
size: NA
D: NA
J: TRBJ2-3
CDR3: CSAIRPSTDTQYF
DNA: TGCAGTGCTATTCGGCCTAGCACAGATACGCAGTATTTT

V: TRBV7-3
size: few
D: NA
J: TRBJ2-3
CDR3: CASRLGGSTDTQYF
DNA: TGTGCCAGCAGACTCGGAGGTTCGACAGATACGCAGTATTTT

V: TRBV14
size: NA
D: NA
J: TRBJ2-1
CDR3: CASRQALNGPPFF
DNA: TGTGCCAGCAGGCAAGCTTTGAACGGGCCCCCGTTCTTC

V: TRBV2
size: few
D: NA
J: TRBJ2-7
CDR3: CASSGSRYEQYF
DNA: TGTGCCAGCAGCGGAAGTCGCTACGAGCAGTACTTC

V: TRBV5-1
size: few
D: NA
J: TRBJ2-3
CDR3: CASSFKTTLSTDTQYF
DNA: TGCGCCAGCAGCTTCAAAACTACCCTTAGCACAGATACGCAGTATTTT

V: TRBV7-2
size: NA
D: NA
J: TRBJ2-7
CDR3: CASGPMVAYEQYF
DNA: TGTGCCAGCGGACCTATGGTGGCTTACGAGCAGTACTTC

V: TRBV28
size: few
D: NA
J: TRBJ2-6
CDR3: CASSLSPLARSSGANVLTF
DNA: TGTGCCAGCAGTTTATCGCCCCTCGCGCGGAGCTCTGGGGCCAACGTCCTGACTTTC

V: TRBV2
size: few
D: NA
J: TRBJ2-5
CDR3: CASGGRQIQETQYF
DNA: TGTGCCAGCGGCGGCCGACAGATCCAAGAGACCCAGTACTTC

V: TRBV20-1
size: once
D: NA
J: TRBJ2-1
CDR3: CSARGGGTRYNEQFF
DNA: TGCAGTGCTAGAGGTGGGGGGACTCGTTACAATGAGCAGTTCTTC

V: TRBV6-6
size: NA
D: TRBD2
J: TRBJ2-7
CDR3: CASKTSAAAYEQYF
DNA: TGTGCCAGCAAAACTAGCGCCGCTGCCTACGAGCAGTACTTC

V: TRBV30
size: NA
D: NA
J: TRBJ2-7
CDR3: CAWKSPYEQYF
DNA: TGTGCCTGGAAGTCCCCTTACGAGCAGTACTTC

V: TRBV7-8
size: NA
D: NA
J: TRBJ2-7
CDR3: CASSLARGARGEQYF
DNA: TGTGCCAGCAGCTTAGCGAGGGGAGCACGCGGCGAGCAGTACTTC